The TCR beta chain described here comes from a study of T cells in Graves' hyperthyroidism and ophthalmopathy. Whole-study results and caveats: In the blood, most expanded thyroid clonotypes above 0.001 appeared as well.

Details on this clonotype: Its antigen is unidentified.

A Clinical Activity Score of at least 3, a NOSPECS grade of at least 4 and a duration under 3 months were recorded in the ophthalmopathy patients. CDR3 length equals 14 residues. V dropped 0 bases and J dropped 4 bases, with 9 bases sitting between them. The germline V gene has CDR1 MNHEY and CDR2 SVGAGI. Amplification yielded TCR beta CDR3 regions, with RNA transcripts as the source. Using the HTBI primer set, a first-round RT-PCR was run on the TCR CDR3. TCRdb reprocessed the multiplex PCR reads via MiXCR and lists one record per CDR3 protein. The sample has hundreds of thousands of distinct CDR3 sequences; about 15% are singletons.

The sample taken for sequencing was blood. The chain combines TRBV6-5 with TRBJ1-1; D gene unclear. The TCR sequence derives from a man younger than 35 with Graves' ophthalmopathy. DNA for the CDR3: TGTGCCAGCAGTTACTCGAAATTGGGCACTGAAGCTTTCTTT. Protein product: CASSYSKLGTEAFF.